This paragraph reports one T cell receptor beta chain. The sample comes from a study of blood T cell repertoires in COVID-19. Here immunoSEQ multiplex PCR was the method, and the copy in TCRdb shows in-frame clones only, minus some. This table holds roughly 100,000 clones, approximately 77% found once. The sequenced material came from peripheral blood. The sequence came from a woman aged 80 or over with acute or convalescent COVID-19.

The CDR3 DNA is TGTGCCACCAGTGATTTGCAAGAGGCAGGAGGCAATGAGCAGTTCTTC. Its protein is CATSDLQEAGGNEQFF. The chain has TRBV24-1 and TRBJ2-1; D is perhaps TRBD2 (5 bases). V gave up 0 bases and J gave up 6 bases, with 14 bases separating them. The germline CDR1 and CDR2 sequences are KGHDR and SFDVKD. The CDR3 runs to 16 residues.